At least ten counts were recorded for the clone carrying this T cell receptor (beta chain). Antigen: not known. Library construction for TCR beta used iRepertoire HTBI primers and Arm-PCR of CDR3 regions. Via MiXCR, TCRdb re-called the multiplex PCR reads, giving one row per CDR3 protein. Here the sample spans about 220,000 distinct CDR3 sequences, less than 20% being singletons. Indicated time point: newly diagnosed GD, antithyroid drugs for less than 3 months. The authors made the TCR library using RNA they extracted from PBMCs. Patient provenance is recorded as an endocrinology department in Xi'an, China. The entry originates in a study of regulatory T cells in long-lasting Graves disease. Broader study findings: Researchers reported studying only peripheral blood, not thyroid tissue. Patients with persistent disease showed a bias toward TRBV28, TRBJ1-2 and TRBJ2-5. Authors noted too few samples as a limitation.

The V gene end was trimmed by 7 bases and the J gene end by 5 bases; junction bases not matched to a gene: 9. CDR3 length equals 15 residues. The data also belong to a second study, concerning T cells in Graves' hyperthyroidism and ophthalmopathy.

Sequencing was performed on peripheral blood mononuclear cells (PBMCs), taken at new diagnosis, from a patient treated with antithyroid drugs. This chain links TRBV12-3 or TRBV12-4 with TRBJ2-3; 10 bases are a match to TRBD2. The receptor was isolated from a woman younger than 45 with Graves disease. CDR3 protein: CASTLSGGAVDTQYF. The CDR3 DNA reads TGTGCCAGCACCCTAAGCGGGGGGGCGGTAGATACGCAGTATTTT.